Shown below are 8 T cell receptor beta chains from a single sample sequenced in a study of blood T cell repertoires in COVID-19. The table came from immunoSEQ multiplex PCR; TCRdb's copy has only in-frame clones and leaves some out. The sample lists just over 75,000 clones; around 80% were seen once. Sequenced sample: peripheral blood. These receptors all come from a man between 60 and 70 years old with active or convalescent COVID-19.

The chain carries TRBV3-1 (or the pseudogene TRBV3-2) and TRBJ2-7; TRBD2 aligns across 14 bases. V lost 4 bases, J lost 9 bases, and 8 bases stayed unmatched. This CDR3 has 15 amino acids. The germline CDR1 and CDR2 sequences are LGHDT and YNNKEL (reference sequence). Here the CDR3 reads CASSPGLAGAAGQYF. DNA of the CDR3: TGTGCCAGCAGCCCGGGACTAGCGGGGGCTGCTGGGCAGTACTTC.

The J gene is TRBJ1-2, the V gene TRBV7-2; possibly TRBD1 for D (5 bases). There are 17 residues in the CDR3. Per germline, CDR1 SGHTA and CDR2 FQGNSA. V gave up 1 base and J gave up 3 bases, with 18 bases separating them. In DNA form, the CDR3 reads TGTGCCAGCAGCTTAGTCTCCGGAGGAGGGGTGGACTATGGCTACACCTTC. Encoded protein: CASSLVSGGGVDYGYTF.

The chain uses TRBV19 and TRBJ1-1, with TRBD1 identical over 10 bases. There are 16 residues in the CDR3. V lost 3 bases to trimming and J lost 6 bases; unmatched junction nucleotides: 10. Per the germline V gene, CDR1 is LNHDA and CDR2 is SQIVND (reference sequence). The CDR3 is CASSMVKGTGVSEAFF. CDR3 sequence (DNA): TGTGCCAGTAGTATGGTCAAAGGGACAGGGGTTTCTGAAGCTTTCTTT.

J is TRBJ2-7 and V is TRBV7-2; tentative D call: TRBD2 (5 bases). The CDR3 has 15 residues. Germline V gives CDR1 SGHTA, CDR2 FQGNSA. V gave up 1 base and J gave up 0 bases, with 10 bases separating them. The CDR3 DNA reads as TGTGCCAGCAGCTTAGTTGTGGGGAGCTCCTACGAGCAGTACTTC. Translating it yields CASSLVVGSSYEQYF.

V usage is TRBV5-1 and J usage is TRBJ2-5; 7 bases are a match to TRBD1. The J segment lost 0 bases and the V segment lost 0 bases, leaving 2 bases of the junction unmatched. This CDR3 region has 15 residues. Germline loops: CDR1 SGHRS, CDR2 YFSETQ. The CDR3, as DNA: TGCGCCAGCAGCTTGGCCGGGACAGACCAAGAGACCCAGTACTTC. It encodes CASSLAGTDQETQYF.

The CDR3 protein is CASSYRGGADLNTEAFF. The CDR3 bases are TGTGCCAGCAGCTATAGGGGAGGTGCAGACCTAAACACTGAAGCTTTCTTT. J is TRBJ1-1 and V is TRBV7-9; possible D gene TRBD1, 5 bases. Germline V CDR1 and CDR2: SEHNR, FQNEAQ (reference sequence). The CDR3 extends over 17 amino acids. V lost 4 bases and J 2 bases, leaving 20 bases between the germline ends.

The chain links TRBV7-6 to TRBJ1-3; 11 bases fit TRBD1. Trimming cost V 2 bases and J 7 bases; bases outside gene matches: 7. The germline gives CDR1 SGHVS, CDR2 FNYEAQ. The CDR3 runs 16 residues. CDR3 in amino acids: CASSLLTGTGGNTIYF. CDR3 in DNA: TGTGCCAGCAGCTTACTCACCGGGACAGGGGGGAACACCATATATTTT.

The J gene is TRBJ1-1, the V gene TRBV5-1, with D unresolved. Germline V gene sequence: CDR1 SGHRS, CDR2 YFSETQ. This CDR3 comprises 13 residues. V lost 1 base and J 0 bases, leaving 4 bases between the germline ends. CDR3 loop: CASSLRLNTEAFF. The DNA of the CDR3 is TGCGCCAGCAGCTTGCGGTTGAACACTGAAGCTTTCTTT.